These 20 T cell receptor beta chains were all obtained from the same sample, sequenced in a study of shared clonotypes between healthy human individuals. Only in-frame clones appear in the TCRdb table, and some are missing; sequencing was by immunoSEQ multiplex PCR. This sample has 2 million to 2.5 million clones, with roughly 95% found just once. The sample taken for sequencing was naive CD4+ T cells sorted from blood. Subset here: CD45RA+ positively selected. The receptors were sampled from a man aged 18 to 35 in good health.

The chain has TRBV27 and TRBJ2-7; TRBD1 matches at 10 bases. V lost 8 bases to trimming and J lost 4 bases; unmatched junction nucleotides: 5. This CDR3 spans 13 amino acids. Germline values: CDR1 MNHEY, CDR2 SMNVEV (reference sequence). The CDR3 nucleotides read TGTGCCAGCGGCAGACAGGGGGCGTACGAGCAGTACTTC. Its translation: CASGRQGAYEQYF.

This chain connects TRBV10-1 to TRBJ2-7, with a weak D call TRBD1 (7 bases). Germline V CDR1 and CDR2: WNHNN, SYGVQD (reference sequence). V was clipped by 11 bases and J by 5 bases, with 22 bases between them. This CDR3 is 14 amino acids long. CDR3 sequence reads: CARQGGQGIHEQYF. The CDR3 DNA reads TGCGCCCGCCAGGGGGGCCAGGGGATCCACGAGCAGTACTTC.

V is TRBV2 and J is TRBJ2-7; D not resolved. V lost 4 bases and J lost 7, with 11 bases in between. The CDR3 covers 12 residues. Germline V lookup: CDR1 SNHLY, CDR2 FYNNEI. CDR3 DNA: TGTGCCAGCAGTGTTCAGTCCTGGGAGCAGTACTTC. This encodes CASSVQSWEQYF.

This sequence joins TRBV5-1 and TRBJ2-1; TRBD1 is a possible D gene (5 bases). Per the germline V gene, CDR1 is SGHRS and CDR2 is YFSETQ. Trimming stripped 3 bases from V and 6 bases from J, with 16 bases between. The CDR3 sequence is 15 residues long. CDR3 DNA sequence: TGCGCCAGCAGCTCCCAGGGAAGGCCTTTCAATGAGCAGTTCTTC. It encodes CASSSQGRPFNEQFF.

In regard to this clone: The same CDR3 can be traced to other DNA sequences in this sample. The chain recombines TRBV5-1 with TRBJ1-5; tentatively, D is TRBD1 (5 bases). V lost 0 bases, J lost 0 bases, and 7 bases lay in between. Per the germline V gene, CDR1 is SGHRS and CDR2 is YFSETQ. This CDR3 comprises 15 residues. DNA of the CDR3: TGCGCCAGCAGCTTGGGGGGGATTAGCAATCAGCCCCAGCATTTT. This sequence encodes CASSLGGISNQPQHF.

The rearrangement links TRBV30 to TRBJ1-5, with 9 positions matching TRBD1. This CDR3 comprises 16 residues. J gave up 7 bases and V 0 bases, and 10 bases lay outside the gene matches. Germline V CDR1 and CDR2: GTSNPN, SVGIG (reference sequence). The CDR3 sequence is CAWSVGHRGLGQPQHF. The CDR3 region has the DNA TGTGCCTGGAGTGTCGGACACAGGGGGCTGGGACAGCCCCAGCATTTT.

This chain uses TRBV25-1 with TRBJ2-7; possible D gene TRBD1, 5 bases. Germline V gene data show CDR1 as MGHDK and CDR2 as SYGVNS. Trimming stripped 1 base from V and 5 bases from J, with 15 bases between. The CDR3 runs to 15 residues. The CDR3 reads CASSESTGGVDEQYF. CDR3 DNA: TGTGCCAGCAGTGAATCCACAGGTGGGGTTGACGAGCAGTACTTC.

The chain is built from TRBV7-9 and TRBJ1-1; D gene unclear. Germline V lookup: CDR1 SEHNR, CDR2 FQNEAQ (reference sequence). Deletions cut 1 base from V and 8 bases from J, with 11 bases between. This CDR3 spans 13 amino acids. For the CDR3, the DNA is TGTGCCAGCAGCTTAGTGGGGATCAGCGAAGCTTTCTTT. Its protein is CASSLVGISEAFF.

The chain recombines TRBV7-9 with TRBJ2-1; D is possibly TRBD2 (6 bases). This CDR3 contains 13 residues. V was clipped by 4 bases and J by 9 bases, with 13 bases between them. Germline V gives CDR1 SEHNR, CDR2 FQNEAQ (reference sequence). CDR3 nucleotide sequence: TGTGCCAGCAGCTGGGCTAGCGTGGGTGAGCAGTTCTTC. Translation gives CASSWASVGEQFF.

V is TRBV6-1 and J is TRBJ1-1; no definite D call. The CDR3 covers 11 residues. V was trimmed by 6 bases and J by 2 bases, leaving 4 bases between them. The germline CDR1 and CDR2 sequences are MNHNS and SASEGT. The CDR3 DNA is TGTGCCAGCAGCGTCAACACTGAAGCTTTCTTT. The encoded protein is CASSVNTEAFF.

As to this clone: In the same sample, other DNA sequences code for this CDR3. This chain links TRBV28 with TRBJ2-5, with D possibly TRBD1 on 6 matching bases. Germline V lookup: CDR1 MDHEN, CDR2 SYDVKM. V lost 4 bases and J 4 bases, leaving 13 bases between the germline ends. The CDR3 totals 14 residues. The DNA for the CDR3 is TGTGCCAGCAGTTCTCAACAGGGTCGAGAGACCCAGTACTTC. Encoded protein: CASSSQQGRETQYF.

The V and J genes are TRBV25-1 and TRBJ1-6; TRBD1 is a possible D gene (6 bases). Looked up from germline, CDR1 is MGHDK and CDR2 is SYGVNS. There are 13 residues in the CDR3. V was trimmed by 1 base and J by 10 bases, leaving 8 bases between them. CDR3 in amino acids: CASSESGASPLHF. CDR3 nucleotides: TGTGCCAGCAGTGAATCGGGGGCCTCACCCCTCCACTTT. Drawing the rest from reference TRBV25-1 and TRBJ1-6, the complete variable domain is EADIYQTPRYLVIGTGKKITLECSQTMGHDKMYWYQQDPGMELHLIHYSYGVNSTEKGDLSSESTVSRIRTEHFPLTLESARPSHTSQYLCASSESGASPLHFGNGTRLTVT.

In DNA, the CDR3 is TGTGCCAGCAGTTTGCCGGGACCACCCCATTATACGCAGTATTTT. Its protein product is CASSLPGPPHYTQYF. The V gene is TRBV27, the J gene TRBJ2-3; TRBD1 or TRBD2 may be the D gene (5 bases each). Trimming took 3 bases from V and 7 from J, leaving 17 bases between them. Germline CDR1 reads MNHEY; CDR2 reads SMNVEV (reference sequence). The CDR3 is made up of 15 amino acids.

V gene TRBV19 combines with J gene TRBJ2-5, with 11 bases that match TRBD2. The CDR3 runs 14 residues. The V and J ends lost 7 bases and 5 bases, in that order; junction bases with no gene match: 6. Per the germline V gene, CDR1 is LNHDA and CDR2 is SQIVND (reference sequence). The CDR3 is CASKETSGTETQYF. In nucleotides, the CDR3 is TGTGCCAGTAAGGAGACTAGCGGGACGGAGACCCAGTACTTC. Together with reference TRBV19 and TRBJ2-5, the CDR3 gives the full variable domain: DGGITQSPKYLFRKEGQNVTLSCEQNLNHDAMYWYRQDPGQGLRLIYYSQIVNDFQKGDIAEGYSVSREKKESFPLTVTSAQKNPTAFYLCASKETSGTETQYFGPGTRLLVL.

The chain employs TRBV4-3 and TRBJ2-6; D not resolved. The CDR3 spans 20 residues. Germline loops: CDR1 LGHNA, CDR2 YSLEER. Trimming took 0 bases from V and 0 from J, leaving 18 bases between them. CDR3 DNA: TGCGCCAGCAGCCAAGATGTGTTGGGCACCGGCTTCTCTGGGGCCAACGTCCTGACTTTC. This gives the protein CASSQDVLGTGFSGANVLTF.

The chain combines TRBV15 with TRBJ1-2; D gene ambiguous. The length of the CDR3 is 17 residues. With 3 bases removed from V and 2 bases from J, the gap between germline ends came to 19 bases. Per germline, CDR1 LNHNV and CDR2 YYDKDF (reference sequence). The chain's CDR3 is CATSSPDGGGKNYGYTF. The CDR3 DNA reads TGTGCCACCAGCAGCCCTGACGGTGGAGGGAAAAACTATGGCTACACCTTC.

The V and J genes are TRBV4-1 and TRBJ2-2; 8 bases align to TRBD1. V lost 7 bases to trimming and J lost 5 bases; unmatched junction nucleotides: 9. Germline CDR1 reads MGHRA; CDR2 reads YSYEKL. The CDR3 sequence is 15 residues long. The CDR3 coding sequence is TGCGCCAGCACCGGGACAGGAATAGGGACCGGGGAGCTGTTTTTT. Translation gives CASTGTGIGTGELFF.

The V gene is TRBV7-2, the J gene TRBJ1-5; tentatively, D is TRBD1 (5 bases). V was clipped by 1 base and J by 6 bases, with 13 bases between them. CDR3 length: 15 amino acids. The germline gives CDR1 SGHTA, CDR2 FQGNSA. The CDR3 bases are TGTGCCAGCAGCTTAGTGAGGGGCCTGGGTCAGCCCCAGCATTTT. Encoded protein: CASSLVRGLGQPQHF.

J is TRBJ2-3 and V is TRBV6-1, with D possibly TRBD1 on 5 matching bases. The CDR3 is 15 residues long. Germline CDR1 MNHNS, CDR2 SASEGT. V lost 6 bases and J lost 1, with 14 bases in between. The CDR3: CASRDLDRGTDTQYF. DNA for the CDR3: TGTGCCAGCAGGGACCTCGACAGAGGCACAGATACGCAGTATTTT.

This rearrangement joins TRBV30 to TRBJ2-7, with a weak D call TRBD1 (6 bases). The germline V gene has CDR1 GTSNPN and CDR2 SVGIG (reference sequence). Between the trimmed V and J ends, which lost 0 bases and 0 bases, there was a span of 15 bases. CDR3 size: 16 residues. CDR3 residues: CAWSVLGGISSYEQYF. The CDR3, as DNA: TGTGCCTGGAGTGTACTAGGGGGTATTAGCTCCTACGAGCAGTACTTC.